This T cell receptor beta chain was observed in a study of beta chain features in type 1 diabetes. Study-wide points: Moderate but significant shortening of TCRB CDR3s was recorded in all four CD4+ subsets from Type 1 diabetes patients.

This clone was recorded a few times. Its target is unknown. The sequenced template was cDNA made from the entire isolated RNA. Measured with immunoSEQ multiplex PCR; TCRdb has only the in-frame clones, and not every one. The table records some 370,000 clones, around a tenth of them present only once. Cells sorted by CD45RO/CCR7/CD25/CD127/CD95/CD27 comprised CD4+ naive, central memory, regulatory and stem cell-like memory cells. Populations obtained by sorting all exceeded 95% purity. Germline CDR1 reads GTSNPN; CDR2 reads SVGIG (reference sequence). The CDR3 runs to 14 residues. V lost 0 bases, J lost 5 bases, and 14 bases lay in between.

The V and J genes are TRBV30 and TRBJ2-7; D unclear. The sequencing input was central memory CD4+ T cells from blood. The TCR comes from a man aged 25-45 years with type 1 diabetes. CDR3 protein: CAWSVPLFLNEQYF. The CDR3 DNA is TGTGCCTGGAGTGTCCCGCTGTTCCTTAACGAGCAGTACTTC.